Each of the 32 T cell receptor beta chains below was sequenced from the same sample in a study of blood T cell repertoires in COVID-19. Sequenced by immunoSEQ multiplex PCR; TCRdb stores in-frame clones only, minus some. This table holds more than 85,000 clones, 70% to 90% found once. The sequencing sample was made of peripheral blood. Every receptor here comes from a human donor in a cohort sampled during active COVID-19.

V and J are TRBV5-4 and TRBJ1-3; the D is unclear. Germline V gene lookup returns CDR1 SGHNT and CDR2 YYREEE (reference sequence). The V end was cut by 4 bases, the J end by 2 bases, with 10 bases between. The CDR3 runs to 14 residues. In DNA, the CDR3 is TGTGCCAGCAGCGGCGGGTTCGCTGGAAACACCATATATTTT. As protein: CASSGGFAGNTIYF.

V is TRBV5-4 and J is TRBJ2-5; 12 nucleotides agree with TRBD2. CDR1 is SGHNT and CDR2 is YYREEE in the germline V gene (reference sequence). The CDR3 is 16 residues long. The V and J ends lost 0 bases and 4 bases, in that order; junction bases with no gene match: 4. The CDR3 loop is CASSLVTSGGGETQYF. CDR3 in DNA: TGTGCCAGCAGCTTGGTGACTAGCGGGGGTGGAGAGACCCAGTACTTC.

This clone has a handful of counts. The chain couples TRBV18 to TRBJ1-1, with 8 bases fitting TRBD1. The CDR3 totals 17 residues. With 6 bases clipped from V and 0 bases from J, the junction kept 12 bases outside the gene matches. Per germline, CDR1 KGHSH and CDR2 LQKENI. In nucleotides, the CDR3 is TGTGCCAGCTCTCCATTCGCGACAGGGGTTGTGAACACTGAAGCTTTCTTT. Protein product: CASSPFATGVVNTEAFF.

This sequence joins TRBV7-2 and TRBJ2-3, with TRBD2 identical over 11 bases. The length of the CDR3 is 15 residues. Germline-derived CDR1 and CDR2 are SGHTA and FQGNSA. J lost 2 bases, V lost 7 bases, and 5 bases had no gene match. The CDR3 region has the DNA TGTGCCAGCAACCTGGGACTAGCGGACACAGATACGCAGTATTTT. Translating gives CASNLGLADTDTQYF.

CDR3 sequence: CASSPYGRLADSSYEQYF. CDR3 bases: TGTGCCAGCAGCCCGTACGGCAGGCTAGCGGACAGCTCCTACGAGCAGTACTTC. The chain employs TRBV3-1 (or the pseudogene TRBV3-2) and TRBJ2-7; TRBD2 might be the D (7 bases). Trimming took off 4 bases at V and 0 bases at J, with 22 bases between the two ends. The CDR3 consists of 18 residues. The germline gives CDR1 LGHDT, CDR2 YNNKEL (reference sequence).

The chain recombines TRBV4-3 with TRBJ2-7; D remains unclear. Germline assignment: CDR1 LGHNA and CDR2 YSLEER. Trimming stripped 0 bases from V and 0 bases from J, with 12 bases between. The CDR3 contains 16 residues. DNA of the CDR3: TGCGCCAGCAGCCAAGATCGACAAGCCCCCTCCTACGAGCAGTACTTC. Protein: CASSQDRQAPSYEQYF.

This clone occurred a few times. Relative to the germline gene, one junction end is altered; a read error may explain this. J is TRBJ1-2 and V is TRBV7-9, with 12 nucleotides matching TRBD1. Germline assignment: CDR1 SEHNR and CDR2 FQNEAQ (reference sequence). The CDR3 length is 15 residues. The CDR3 DNA follows: TGTGCCAGCAGCACCCGGCGGGGACAGGGGGCCGTTGGGGCCTTC. Translated: CASSTRRGQGAVGAF.

V is TRBV7-9 and J is TRBJ2-3; unclear D gene. Germline CDR1 and CDR2: SEHNR and FQNEAQ (reference sequence). The CDR3 contains 12 residues. Trimming removed 3 bases from V and 6 bases from J, with 7 bases in between. Written as DNA, the CDR3 is TGTGCCAGCAGCTTTTTTGCGGATACGCAGTATTTT. This gives the protein CASSFFADTQYF.

The V call is TRBV7-2, the J call TRBJ1-2; 8 bases align to TRBD1. The J segment lost 1 base and the V segment lost 0 bases, leaving 10 bases of the junction unmatched. The V gene's germline CDR1 is SGHTA and CDR2 FQGNSA. The CDR3 has 18 residues. This CDR3 reads CASSLAPGQALLNYGYTF. The DNA of the CDR3 is TGTGCCAGCAGCTTAGCTCCGGGACAGGCGCTTCTTAACTATGGCTACACCTTC.

This clone occurred a few times. The V call is TRBV7-2, the J call TRBJ1-1; the D is unclear. V was shortened by 5 bases and J by 0 bases, with 13 bases between the two germline ends. This CDR3 spans 15 amino acids. The germline CDR1 and CDR2 sequences are SGHTA and FQGNSA. The CDR3 DNA is TGTGCCAGCAGCACTGCGGCCCCCCTGAACACTGAAGCTTTCTTT. Protein: CASSTAAPLNTEAFF. The whole variable domain, filled in from reference TRBV7-2 and TRBJ1-1, reads GAGVSQSPSNKVTEKGKDVELRCDPISGHTALYWYRQSLGQGLEFLIYFQGNSAPDKSGLPSDRFSAERTGGSVSTLTIQRTQQEDSAVYLCASSTAAPLNTEAFFGQGTRLTVV.

The genes are TRBV6-5 and TRBJ2-1; D is perhaps TRBD1 (5 bases). CDR3 length: 13 amino acids. Germline V lookup: CDR1 MNHEY, CDR2 SVGAGI. Deletions cut 7 bases from V and 4 bases from J, with 11 bases between. The CDR3 loop reads CASTGAVYNEQFF. The CDR3 region has the DNA TGTGCCAGCACTGGGGCGGTATACAATGAGCAGTTCTTC.

The chain recombines TRBV6-6 with TRBJ1-6; D unclear. CDR1 MNHNY and CDR2 SVGAGI come from the germline V gene (reference sequence). The V end lost 5 bases, the J end lost 7 bases, and 12 bases lay between the germline ends. The CDR3 runs to 14 residues. CDR3 loop: CASSSIGENSPLHF. CDR3 bases: TGTGCCAGCAGTAGTATCGGGGAGAATTCACCCCTCCACTTT.

This clone has just a few counts. J is TRBJ2-7 and V is TRBV11-2; TRBD1 aligns across 7 bases. Germline V gene data show CDR1 as SGHAT and CDR2 as FQNNGV. Trimming removed 0 bases from V and 4 bases from J; junction bases left unmatched: 3. The CDR3 consists of 14 residues. The CDR3 reads CASSLDRQGYEQYF. CDR3 in DNA: TGTGCCAGCAGCTTAGATCGACAGGGTTACGAGCAGTACTTC.

The V call is TRBV6-2 or TRBV6-3, the J call TRBJ2-2; 9 bases align to TRBD1. From germline, CDR1 is MNHEY and CDR2 SVGEGT. The CDR3 extends over 16 amino acids. The V segment lost 2 bases and the J segment 4 bases; nucleotides outside the gene matches: 5. The CDR3 DNA reads as TGTGCCAGCAGTTACGGGACAGGGCGTAGCACCGGGGAGCTGTTTTTT. The encoded protein is CASSYGTGRSTGELFF.

CDR3 protein: CASSLRAPPYNSPLHF. CDR3 coding DNA: TGTGCCAGCAGTTTGAGGGCCCCGCCCTATAATTCACCCCTCCACTTT. V and J are TRBV27 and TRBJ1-6; no reliable D call. Germline CDR1 reads MNHEY; CDR2 reads SMNVEV (reference sequence). The CDR3 is 16 amino acids. The V and J ends lost 3 bases and 2 bases respectively, with 11 bases between them.

The rearrangement links TRBV11-3 to TRBJ1-1; D is uncertain. CDR1 is SGHNT and CDR2 is YENEEA in the germline V gene. The V end was cut by 4 bases, the J end by 2 bases, with 14 bases between. This CDR3 is 15 amino acids long. CDR3: CASSSMAGSNTEAFF. DNA for the CDR3: TGTGCCAGCAGCTCAATGGCGGGTAGCAACACTGAAGCTTTCTTT.

The rearrangement uses TRBV7-6 and TRBJ2-7; the D gene is possibly TRBD1 (5 bases). Trimming took 2 bases from V and 6 from J, leaving 8 bases between them. The germline V gene encodes CDR1 SGHVS and CDR2 FNYEAQ. The CDR3 spans 12 residues. In DNA, the CDR3 is TGTGCCAGCAGCTTACCCCAGGGCGAGCAGTACTTC. Translating gives CASSLPQGEQYF.

The chain couples TRBV7-3 to TRBJ1-1; D may be TRBD1 (5 bases). V lost 5 bases and J 5 bases, leaving 15 bases between the germline ends. There are 14 residues in the CDR3. Germline CDR1 SGHTA, CDR2 FQGTGA. In DNA, the CDR3 is TGTGCCAGCAGCCTCCAGGGTGTAGGTACTGAAGCTTTCTTT. The encoded protein is CASSLQGVGTEAFF.

CDR3 loop: CASSLKGATANGYTF. DNA for the CDR3: TGTGCCAGCAGCTTAAAAGGTGCGACAGCAAATGGCTACACCTTC. The chain uses TRBV7-9 and TRBJ1-2; the D gene is possibly TRBD1 (5 bases). Looked up from germline, CDR1 is SEHNR and CDR2 is FQNEAQ (reference sequence). This CDR3 contains 15 residues. Trimming stripped 2 bases from V and 6 bases from J, with 16 bases between.

This sequence joins TRBV19 and TRBJ1-5, with 12 positions matching TRBD1. J was trimmed by 5 bases and V by 6 bases; bases with no gene match: 2. The germline V gene has CDR1 LNHDA and CDR2 SQIVND (reference sequence). The length of the CDR3 is 14 residues. The CDR3 loop is CASRGQGAHQPQHF. CDR3 bases: TGTGCCAGTAGGGGACAGGGGGCCCATCAGCCCCAGCATTTT.

This rearrangement joins TRBV9 to TRBJ2-7, with a tentative D call TRBD1 (6 bases). The CDR3 is 16 residues long. CDR1 is SGDLS and CDR2 is YYNGEE in the germline V gene. The ends were cut back, 1 base at V and 2 bases at J, with 16 bases in the middle. CDR3 nucleotide sequence: TGTGCCAGCAGCGTATCTCCGAAGACAGGTCCCTACGAGCAGTACTTC. Protein product: CASSVSPKTGPYEQYF.

The chain combines TRBV28 with TRBJ1-1; 7 bases line up with TRBD1. V shed 10 bases, J shed 5 bases, and the junction held 10 bases outside the gene matches. Germline CDR1 reads MDHEN; CDR2 reads SYDVKM. This CDR3 contains 13 residues. The CDR3: CATATGSWTEAFF. CDR3 coding DNA: TGTGCCACCGCGACAGGGAGTTGGACTGAAGCTTTCTTT.

For this clone: The identical CDR3 is also encoded by other nucleotide sequences in the sample. The gene calls are TRBV9 and TRBJ2-7, with 8 bases that match TRBD1. The junction had 9 bases not matched to a gene; V was cut back by 4 bases and J by 3 bases. CDR3 length equals 15 residues. Germline V gene sequence: CDR1 SGDLS, CDR2 YYNGEE. The DNA of the CDR3 is TGTGCCAGCAGCCCCTCGGACAGGGTGGGCTACGAGCAGTACTTC. This encodes CASSPSDRVGYEQYF.

This clone has only one observation. This sequence joins TRBV5-1 and TRBJ2-5, with 10 positions matching TRBD1. V trimming: 6 bases; J trimming: 5 bases; junction bases outside the gene matches: 10. Germline CDR1 is SGHRS and CDR2 is YFSETQ. The CDR3 has 15 amino acids. DNA for the CDR3: TGCGCCAGCACCCTCGACAGGGGGCGGTCGGAGACCCAGTACTTC. As protein: CASTLDRGRSETQYF. The full variable domain, rest sourced from reference TRBV5-1 and TRBJ2-5, is KAGVTQTPRYLIKTRGQQVTLSCSPISGHRSVSWYQQTPGQGLQFLFEYFSETQRNKGNFPGRFSGRQFSNSRSEMNVSTLELGDSALYLCASTLDRGRSETQYFGPGTRLLVL.

The rearrangement uses TRBV2 and TRBJ1-6; the match to TRBD1 covers 7 bases. V lost 8 bases, J lost 0 bases, and 7 bases stayed unmatched. Germline CDR1 reads SNHLY; CDR2 reads FYNNEI. The CDR3 consists of 16 residues. The DNA for the CDR3 is TGTGCCAGCGGGGAACAGGGGATCTCCTATAATTCACCCCTCCACTTT. As protein: CASGEQGISYNSPLHF.

The chain has TRBV28 and TRBJ1-1, with D hard to call. CDR1 is MDHEN and CDR2 is SYDVKM in the germline V gene. The CDR3 extends over 15 amino acids. Trimming took off 5 bases at V and 2 bases at J, with 15 bases between the two ends. The CDR3 protein is CASSPRAGRNTEAFF. The CDR3 nucleotides read TGTGCCAGCAGTCCCCGGGCGGGGAGAAACACTGAAGCTTTCTTT.

The V call is TRBV11-2, the J call TRBJ1-2, with a tentative D call TRBD1 (5 bases). Per germline, CDR1 SGHAT and CDR2 FQNNGV. The CDR3 is made up of 15 amino acids. Trimming left V 5 bases short and J 6 bases short, with 19 bases between. The CDR3 nucleotides read TGTGCCAGCAGCCCCCGTAGTGTGGCAGGGAATGGCTACACCTTC. This encodes CASSPRSVAGNGYTF.

The rearrangement uses TRBV7-2 and TRBJ2-5; 7 bases are shared with TRBD1. The CDR3 runs to 15 residues. With 5 bases clipped from V and 4 bases from J, the junction kept 10 bases outside the gene matches. Germline V CDR1 and CDR2: SGHTA, FQGNSA. CDR3 in DNA: TGTGCCAGCAGCCCCTGGGGGCCAGGGGGAGAGACCCAGTACTTC. Its translation is CASSPWGPGGETQYF.

This rearrangement joins TRBV19 to TRBJ1-2, with a tentative D call TRBD1 (5 bases). The V gene lost 3 bases and the J gene lost 8 bases, with 16 bases spanning the gap. The CDR3 runs 14 residues. The V gene's germline CDR1 is LNHDA and CDR2 SQIVND (reference sequence). CDR3 region: CASSIWGRAHGYTF. CDR3 coding DNA: TGTGCCAGTAGTATTTGGGGGAGGGCGCACGGCTACACCTTC.

The genes are TRBV7-7 and TRBJ2-2; D gene unclear. Trimming pared 0 bases from V and 6 bases from J, leaving 8 bases between. There are 14 residues in the CDR3. CDR1 and CDR2 (germline): SSHAT, FNYEAQ (reference sequence). The DNA for the CDR3 is TGTGCCAGCAGCTTAGCGGGCCGCCCCGGGGAGCTGTTTTTT. Its protein product is CASSLAGRPGELFF.

The chain links TRBV6-6 to TRBJ1-1, with D unresolved. Germline lookup yields CDR1 MNHNY and CDR2 SVGAGI (reference sequence). The CDR3 runs 14 residues. Trimming stripped 2 bases from V and 1 base from J, with 8 bases between. Here the CDR3 reads CASSYPGENTEAFF. The CDR3 coding sequence is TGTGCCAGCAGTTACCCCGGGGAGAACACTGAAGCTTTCTTT.

The chain is built from TRBV4-2 and TRBJ2-2; tentatively, D is TRBD2 (5 bases). Germline V CDR1 and CDR2: LGHNA, YNFKEQ. This CDR3 region has 17 residues. The V and J ends lost 4 bases and 3 bases respectively, with 18 bases between them. The CDR3 bases are TGTGCCAGCAGCCTTCTCCCCACGGGGATTGACACCGGGGAGCTGTTTTTT. Amino acid sequence: CASSLLPTGIDTGELFF.